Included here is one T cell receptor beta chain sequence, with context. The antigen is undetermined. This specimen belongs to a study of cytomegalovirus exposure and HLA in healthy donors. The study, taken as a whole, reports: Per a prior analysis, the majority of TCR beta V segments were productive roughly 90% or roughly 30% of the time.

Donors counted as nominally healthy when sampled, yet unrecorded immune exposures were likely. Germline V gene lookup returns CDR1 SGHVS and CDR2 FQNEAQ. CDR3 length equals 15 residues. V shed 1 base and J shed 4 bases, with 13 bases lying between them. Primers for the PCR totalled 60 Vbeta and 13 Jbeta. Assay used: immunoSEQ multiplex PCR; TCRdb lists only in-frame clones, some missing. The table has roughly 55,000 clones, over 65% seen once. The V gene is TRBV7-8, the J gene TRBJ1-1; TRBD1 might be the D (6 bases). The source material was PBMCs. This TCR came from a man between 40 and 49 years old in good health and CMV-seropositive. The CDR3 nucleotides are TGTGCCAGCAGCTTAGTCAGGGGCGCGGGCACTGAAGCTTTCTTT. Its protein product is CASSLVRGAGTEAFF.